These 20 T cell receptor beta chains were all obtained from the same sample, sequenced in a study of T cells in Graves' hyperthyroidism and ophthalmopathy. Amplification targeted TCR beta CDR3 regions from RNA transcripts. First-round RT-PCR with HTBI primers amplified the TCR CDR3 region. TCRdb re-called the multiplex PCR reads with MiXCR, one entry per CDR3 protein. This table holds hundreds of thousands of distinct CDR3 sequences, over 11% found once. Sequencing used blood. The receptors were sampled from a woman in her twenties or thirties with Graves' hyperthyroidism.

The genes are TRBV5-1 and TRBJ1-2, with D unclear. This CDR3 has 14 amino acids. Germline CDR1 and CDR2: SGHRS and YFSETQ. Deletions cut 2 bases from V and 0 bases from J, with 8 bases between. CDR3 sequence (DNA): TGCGCCAGCAGCTTAGACGGCCCTAACTATGGCTACACCTTC. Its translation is CASSLDGPNYGYTF.

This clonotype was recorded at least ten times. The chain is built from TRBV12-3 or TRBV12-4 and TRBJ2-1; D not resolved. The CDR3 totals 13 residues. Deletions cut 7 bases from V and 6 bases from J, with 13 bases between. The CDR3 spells CASTDFLRNEQFF. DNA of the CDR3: TGTGCCAGCACCGATTTTTTGCGCAATGAGCAGTTCTTC.

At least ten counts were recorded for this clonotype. CDR3 in DNA: TGTGCCAGCAGCTTATCGGGCACGCGGACCGGGGGCCAGTACTTC. Amino acids: CASSLSGTRTGGQYF. The chain joins TRBV7-8 to TRBJ2-5, with D perhaps matching TRBD2 (6 bases). CDR1 and CDR2 from the germline V gene are SGHVS and FQNEAQ. This CDR3 region has 15 residues. Trimming removed 2 bases at V and 10 bases at J, with 20 bases between.

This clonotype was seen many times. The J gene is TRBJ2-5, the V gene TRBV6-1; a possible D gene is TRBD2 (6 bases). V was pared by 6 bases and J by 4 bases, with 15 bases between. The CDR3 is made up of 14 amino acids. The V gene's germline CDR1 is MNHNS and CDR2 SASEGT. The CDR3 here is CASSQEGVRETQYF. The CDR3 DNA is TGTGCCAGCAGCCAGGAGGGTGTTCGAGAGACCCAGTACTTC.

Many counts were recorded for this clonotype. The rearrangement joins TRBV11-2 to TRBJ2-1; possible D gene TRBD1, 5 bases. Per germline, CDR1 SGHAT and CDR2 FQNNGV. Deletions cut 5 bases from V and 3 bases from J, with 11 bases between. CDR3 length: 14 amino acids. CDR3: CASSLSTDYNEQFF. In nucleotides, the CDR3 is TGTGCCAGCAGCCTGTCGACAGACTACAATGAGCAGTTCTTC.

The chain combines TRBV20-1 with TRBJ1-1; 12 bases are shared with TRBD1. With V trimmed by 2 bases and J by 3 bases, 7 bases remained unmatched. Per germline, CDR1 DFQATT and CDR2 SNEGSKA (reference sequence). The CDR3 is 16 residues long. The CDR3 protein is CSARSRDRGPYTEAFF. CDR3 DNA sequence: TGCAGTGCTAGATCCCGGGACAGGGGGCCGTACACTGAAGCTTTCTTT.

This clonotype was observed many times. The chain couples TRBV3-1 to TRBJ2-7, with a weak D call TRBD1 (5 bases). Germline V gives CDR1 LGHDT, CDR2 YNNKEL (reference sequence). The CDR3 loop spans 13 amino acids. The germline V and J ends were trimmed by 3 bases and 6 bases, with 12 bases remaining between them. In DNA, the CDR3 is TGTGCCAGCAGCCAGGTTCAGGGTGGCGAGCAGTACTTC. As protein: CASSQVQGGEQYF.

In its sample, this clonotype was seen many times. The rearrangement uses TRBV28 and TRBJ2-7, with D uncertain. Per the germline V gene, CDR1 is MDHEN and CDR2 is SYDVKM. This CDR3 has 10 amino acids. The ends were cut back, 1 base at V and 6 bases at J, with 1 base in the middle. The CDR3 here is CASSLFEQYF. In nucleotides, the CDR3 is TGTGCCAGCAGTTTATTCGAGCAGTACTTC. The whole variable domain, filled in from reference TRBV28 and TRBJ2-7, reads DVKVTQSSRYLVKRTGEKVFLECVQDMDHENMFWYRQDPGLGLRLIYFSYDVKMKEKGDIPEGYSVSREKKERFSLILESASTNQTSMYLCASSLFEQYFGPGTRLTVT.

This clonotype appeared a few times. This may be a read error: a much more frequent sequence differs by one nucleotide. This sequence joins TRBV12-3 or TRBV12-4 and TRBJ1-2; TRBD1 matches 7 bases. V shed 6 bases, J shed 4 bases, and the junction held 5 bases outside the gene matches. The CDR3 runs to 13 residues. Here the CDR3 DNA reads TGTGCCAGCAGCCCCCGGGACAGCTATGGCTACACCTTC. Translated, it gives CASSPRDSYGYTF.

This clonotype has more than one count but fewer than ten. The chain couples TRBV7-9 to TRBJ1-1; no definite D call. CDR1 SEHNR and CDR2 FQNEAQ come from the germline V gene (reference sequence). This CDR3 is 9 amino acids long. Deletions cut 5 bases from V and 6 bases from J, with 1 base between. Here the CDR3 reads CASSPEAFF. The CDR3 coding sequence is TGTGCCAGCAGCCCTGAAGCTTTCTTT.

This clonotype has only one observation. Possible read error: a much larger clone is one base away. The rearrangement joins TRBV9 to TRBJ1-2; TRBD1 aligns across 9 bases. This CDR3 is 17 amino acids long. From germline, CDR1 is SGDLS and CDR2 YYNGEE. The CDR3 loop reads CTSSDRLGQGVNYGYTF. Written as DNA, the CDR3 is TGTACCAGCAGCGACCGACTGGGACAGGGAGTGAACTATGGCTACACCTTC. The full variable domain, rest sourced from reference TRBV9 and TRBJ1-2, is DSGVTQTPKHLITATGQRVTLRCSPRSGDLSVYWYQQSLDQGLQFLIQYYNGEERAKGNILERFSAQQFPDLHSELNLSSLELGDSALYFCTSSDRLGQGVNYGYTFGSGTRLTVV.

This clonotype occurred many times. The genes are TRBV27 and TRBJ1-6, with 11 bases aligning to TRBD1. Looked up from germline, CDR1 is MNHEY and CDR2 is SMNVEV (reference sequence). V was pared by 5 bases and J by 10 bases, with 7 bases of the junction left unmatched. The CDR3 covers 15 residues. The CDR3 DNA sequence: TGTGCCAGCAGTCAATGGACAGGGGGCACGTCACCCCTCCACTTT. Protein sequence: CASSQWTGGTSPLHF.

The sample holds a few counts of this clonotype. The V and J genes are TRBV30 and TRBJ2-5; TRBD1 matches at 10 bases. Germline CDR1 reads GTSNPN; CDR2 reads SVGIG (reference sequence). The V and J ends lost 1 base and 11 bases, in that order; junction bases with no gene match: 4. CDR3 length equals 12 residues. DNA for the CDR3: TGTGCCTGGAGTGAGGGACAGGGGCGTCAGTACTTC. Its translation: CAWSEGQGRQYF. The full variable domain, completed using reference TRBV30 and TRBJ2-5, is SQTIHQWPATLVQPVGSPLSLECTVEGTSNPNLYWYRQAAGRGLQLLFYSVGIGQISSEVPQNLSASRPQDRQFILSSKKLLLSDSGFYLCAWSEGQGRQYFGPGTRLLVL.

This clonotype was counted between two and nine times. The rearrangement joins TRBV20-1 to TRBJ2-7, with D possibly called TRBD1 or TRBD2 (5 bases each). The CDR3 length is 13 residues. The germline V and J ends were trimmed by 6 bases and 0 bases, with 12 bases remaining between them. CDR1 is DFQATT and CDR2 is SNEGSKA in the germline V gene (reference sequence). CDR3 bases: TGCAGTGCCAAGGGACGGTACTCCTACGAGCAGTACTTC. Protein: CSAKGRYSYEQYF.

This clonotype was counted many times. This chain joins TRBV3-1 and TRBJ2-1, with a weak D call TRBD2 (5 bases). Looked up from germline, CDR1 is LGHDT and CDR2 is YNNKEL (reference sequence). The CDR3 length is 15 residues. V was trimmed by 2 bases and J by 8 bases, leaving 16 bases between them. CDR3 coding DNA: TGTGCCAGCAGCCAAACCTTGGGAGCCACCTATGAGCAGTTCTTC. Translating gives CASSQTLGATYEQFF.

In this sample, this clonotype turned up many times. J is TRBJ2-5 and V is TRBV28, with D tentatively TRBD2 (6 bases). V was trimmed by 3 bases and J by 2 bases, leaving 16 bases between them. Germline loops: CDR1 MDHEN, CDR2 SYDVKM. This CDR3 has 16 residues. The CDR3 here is CASSLVPSGLQETQYF. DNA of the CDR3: TGTGCCAGCAGTTTGGTTCCCAGCGGGCTGCAAGAGACCCAGTACTTC.

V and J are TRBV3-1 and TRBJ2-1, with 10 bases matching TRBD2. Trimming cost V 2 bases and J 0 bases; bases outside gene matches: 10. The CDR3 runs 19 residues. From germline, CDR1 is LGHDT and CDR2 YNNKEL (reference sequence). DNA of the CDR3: TGTGCCAGCAGCCAACGGCTAGCGGGAGTTTGGAGCTCCTACAATGAGCAGTTCTTC. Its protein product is CASSQRLAGVWSSYNEQFF.

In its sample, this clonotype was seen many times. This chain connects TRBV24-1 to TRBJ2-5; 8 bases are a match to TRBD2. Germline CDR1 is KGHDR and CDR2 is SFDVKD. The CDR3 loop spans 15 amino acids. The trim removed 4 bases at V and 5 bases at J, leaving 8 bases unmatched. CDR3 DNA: TGTGCCACCAGTGAGGCTAGCGGGCCCGGGGAGACCCAGTACTTC. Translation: CATSEASGPGETQYF.

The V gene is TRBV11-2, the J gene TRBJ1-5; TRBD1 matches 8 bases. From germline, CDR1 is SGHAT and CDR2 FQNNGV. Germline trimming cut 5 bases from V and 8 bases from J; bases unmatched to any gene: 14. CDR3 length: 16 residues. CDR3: CASSHFGQGGLEPQHF. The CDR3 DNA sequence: TGTGCCAGCAGCCATTTTGGACAGGGCGGTCTAGAGCCCCAGCATTTT.

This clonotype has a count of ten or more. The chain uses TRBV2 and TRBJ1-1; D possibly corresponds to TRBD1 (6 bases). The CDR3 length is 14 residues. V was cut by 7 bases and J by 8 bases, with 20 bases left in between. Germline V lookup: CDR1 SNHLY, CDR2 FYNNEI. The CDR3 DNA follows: TGTGCCAGCATTCAAACCTTGGGACATCTCGAAGCTTTCTTT. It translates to CASIQTLGHLEAFF.